The 31 T cell receptor beta chains given below trace back to one sample, sequenced in a study of early T cells in non-severe SARS-CoV-2 infection. TCRdb processed the 5' RACE reads anew with MiXCR; each CDR3 protein has one entry. This table holds about 100,000 distinct CDR3 sequences, less than 15% found once. Material for sequencing was whole blood. The receptors were sampled from an adult who was a healthcare worker with PCR-confirmed SARS-CoV-2 infection or an uninfected control (not recorded which).

This rearrangement joins TRBV11-1 to TRBJ2-2; D gene unclear. The germline V gene has CDR1 SGHAT and CDR2 FQDESV (reference sequence). The germline V and J ends were trimmed by 1 base and 7 bases, with 7 bases remaining between them. CDR3 length: 13 residues. CDR3 residues: CASSLVRGGELFF. CDR3 nucleotides: TGTGCCAGCAGCTTAGTAAGAGGCGGGGAGCTGTTTTTT.

This chain connects TRBV5-6 to TRBJ2-1, with D uncertain. The CDR3 covers 15 residues. Per the germline V gene, CDR1 is SGHDT and CDR2 is YYEEEE. V was shortened by 0 bases and J by 0 bases, with 7 bases between the two germline ends. This CDR3 is CASSLVQSSYNEQFF. As DNA, the CDR3 is TGTGCCAGCAGCTTGGTACAGAGCTCCTACAATGAGCAGTTCTTC. The variable domain in full, with the rest retrieved from reference TRBV5-6 and TRBJ2-1, is DAGVTQSPTHLIKTRGQQVTLRCSPKSGHDTVSWYQQALGQGPQFIFQYYEEEERQRGNFPDRFSGHQFPNYSSELNVNALLLGDSALYLCASSLVQSSYNEQFFGPGTRLTVL.

This clonotype was counted ten times or more. J is TRBJ2-7 and V is TRBV6-1, with 7 bases aligning to TRBD1. The CDR3 covers 16 residues. The germline V gene has CDR1 MNHNS and CDR2 SASEGT. V lost 6 bases to trimming and J lost 3 bases; unmatched junction nucleotides: 14. The CDR3 nucleotides read TGTGCCAGCAGACCCGACAGGGTCCCCCTGTACTACGAGCAGTACTTC. Encoded protein: CASRPDRVPLYYEQYF.

In its sample, this clonotype was seen many times. The V call is TRBV10-3, the J call TRBJ1-3; D is perhaps TRBD1 (5 bases). Trimming took off 7 bases at V and 6 bases at J, with 13 bases between the two ends. The germline V gene has CDR1 ENHRY and CDR2 SYGVKD. The CDR3 has 13 amino acids. In DNA, the CDR3 is TGTGCCATCAATGGCAGGGAGGAAAACACCATATATTTT. It translates to CAINGREENTIYF.

The rearrangement joins TRBV5-1 to TRBJ1-2, with D perhaps matching TRBD1 (5 bases). Per the germline V gene, CDR1 is SGHRS and CDR2 is YFSETQ. The CDR3 is 16 residues long. V was cut by 1 base and J by 0 bases, with 13 bases left in between. Here the CDR3 DNA reads TGCGCCAGCAGCTTGAGAACAGGCACTCCTAACTATGGCTACACCTTC. Amino acids: CASSLRTGTPNYGYTF.

This clonotype was observed a few times. V gene TRBV29-1 combines with J gene TRBJ2-1; D possibly matches TRBD1 or TRBD2 (6 bases each). This CDR3 has 14 amino acids. V lost 7 bases, J lost 5 bases, and 18 bases lay in between. In germline, CDR1 is SQVTM, CDR2 ANQGSEA. CDR3 sequence reads: CSAQIHREDNEQFF. As DNA, the CDR3 is TGCAGCGCCCAGATACACAGGGAGGACAATGAGCAGTTCTTC.

The genes are TRBV29-1 and TRBJ2-7; D possibly corresponds to TRBD2 (5 bases). CDR3 size: 12 residues. Per germline, CDR1 SQVTM and CDR2 ANQGSEA. This CDR3 is CSILRDSHEQYF. The CDR3 DNA is TGCAGTATCCTGAGGGATTCCCACGAGCAGTACTTC.

The rearrangement uses TRBV10-1 and TRBJ1-2; D gene uncertain. The CDR3 covers 13 residues. V lost 6 bases and J lost 3, with 11 bases in between. Looked up from germline, CDR1 is WNHNN and CDR2 is SYGVQD (reference sequence). CDR3 coding DNA: TGCGCCAGCAGCCCTGGAGCACACTATGGCTACACCTTC. It yields the protein CASSPGAHYGYTF.

About this clonotype: An end of the junction differs from the germline gene, which may be a read error. The V gene is TRBV20-1, the J gene TRBJ2-5; 9 nucleotides agree with TRBD1. CDR3 length equals 12 residues. Germline V lookup: CDR1 DFQATT, CDR2 SNEGSKA (reference sequence). The CDR3 coding sequence is TGCAGTGCTAGAAACCTAATTGGGACAGGGAACTTC. Its protein product is CSARNLIGTGNF.

This clonotype occurred a few times. V and J are TRBV9 and TRBJ1-1; possibly TRBD1 for D (6 bases). Trimming stripped 2 bases from V and 4 bases from J, with 18 bases between. This CDR3 has 16 residues. CDR1 and CDR2 (germline): SGDLS, YYNGEE. The CDR3: CASSVEQGLAGTEAFF. CDR3 DNA: TGTGCCAGCAGCGTTGAACAGGGCCTCGCGGGCACTGAAGCTTTCTTT.

The genes are TRBV29-1 and TRBJ1-1; 7 bases are a match to TRBD1. In germline, CDR1 is SQVTM, CDR2 ANQGSEA. J was trimmed by 7 bases and V by 3 bases; bases with no gene match: 8. The CDR3 has 13 residues. In DNA form, the CDR3 reads TGCAGCGTTGATACGGGAGGACAGGATGAAGCTTTCTTT. The encoded protein is CSVDTGGQDEAFF.

The gene calls are TRBV7-2 and TRBJ1-6; 7 bases agree with TRBD1. Germline values: CDR1 SGHTA, CDR2 FQGNSA. V lost 4 bases to trimming and J lost 7 bases; unmatched junction nucleotides: 4. There are 14 residues in the CDR3. CDR3 coding DNA: TGTGCCAGCAGCTCGACAGGGAGAAATTCACCCCTCCACTTT. Its protein product is CASSSTGRNSPLHF. The entire variable domain, with the rest obtained from reference TRBV7-2 and TRBJ1-6, is as follows: GAGVSQSPSNKVTEKGKDVELRCDPISGHTALYWYRQSLGQGLEFLIYFQGNSAPDKSGLPSDRFSAERTGGSVSTLTIQRTQQEDSAVYLCASSSTGRNSPLHFGNGTRLTVT.

The table lists this clonotype with a count of one. V usage is TRBV7-2 and J usage is TRBJ2-3; 9 nucleotides line up with TRBD1. There are 14 residues in the CDR3. CDR1 is SGHTA and CDR2 is FQGNSA in the germline V gene. The V gene end was trimmed by 5 bases and the J gene end by 8 bases; junction bases not matched to a gene: 8. This chain's CDR3 is CASSRGQGTGTQYF. Here the CDR3 DNA reads TGTGCCAGCAGCCGGGGACAGGGAACTGGTACGCAGTATTTT. The variable domain in full, completed from reference TRBV7-2 and TRBJ2-3, reads GAGVSQSPSNKVTEKGKDVELRCDPISGHTALYWYRQSLGQGLEFLIYFQGNSAPDKSGLPSDRFSAERTGGSVSTLTIQRTQQEDSAVYLCASSRGQGTGTQYFGPGTRLTVL.

This clonotype was seen more than once but under ten times. The chain joins TRBV7-6 to TRBJ2-3; D ambiguous. This CDR3 has 16 residues. V gave up 1 base and J gave up 2 bases, with 13 bases separating them. Germline V CDR1 and CDR2: SGHVS, FNYEAQ. The CDR3 sequence is CASSLGSGQSTDTQYF. DNA for the CDR3: TGTGCCAGCAGCTTAGGGTCCGGCCAATCCACAGATACGCAGTATTTT.

This clonotype was seen many times. The chain joins TRBV6-5 to TRBJ2-7; 8 bases fit TRBD1. The CDR3 runs 14 residues. From germline, CDR1 is MNHEY and CDR2 SVGAGI. With V trimmed by 5 bases and J by 1 base, 4 bases remained unmatched. CDR3 region: CASSIGQGSYEQYF. CDR3 coding DNA: TGTGCCAGCAGTATCGGACAGGGATCCTACGAGCAGTACTTC.

This clonotype has more than one count but fewer than ten. The rearrangement uses TRBV6-5 and TRBJ2-2; TRBD2 aligns across 12 bases. This CDR3 comprises 17 residues. Per germline, CDR1 MNHEY and CDR2 SVGAGI. V dropped 2 bases and J dropped 5; count of bases not matched to a gene: 6. DNA of the CDR3: TGTGCCAGCAGTTACAGGCTAGCGGGGGGGAGAACCGGGGAGCTGTTTTTT. Translation: CASSYRLAGGRTGELFF.

This clonotype was seen repeatedly, ten times or more. The DNA of the CDR3 is TGCAGTGCTCACGCCCAGGGTCAGCCCCAGCATTTT. It is translated as CSAHAQGQPQHF. J is TRBJ1-5 and V is TRBV20-1; maybe TRBD1 (5 bases). Trimming took off 5 bases at V and 6 bases at J, with 11 bases between the two ends. The CDR3 extends over 12 amino acids. Germline V gives CDR1 DFQATT, CDR2 SNEGSKA (reference sequence).

This clonotype came up a few times. This chain connects TRBV9 to TRBJ1-6; no firm D call. The CDR3 runs 13 residues. Trimming removed 5 bases from V and 7 bases from J, with 10 bases in between. In germline, CDR1 is SGDLS, CDR2 YYNGEE. CDR3 DNA: TGTGCCAGCAGTGAAAAGGAGAATTCACCCCTCCACTTT. This encodes CASSEKENSPLHF.

DNA of the CDR3: TGTGCCAGCAGCCGGCCGGGGATCGGGGAGCTGTTTTTT. This encodes CASSRPGIGELFF. V is TRBV3-1 and J is TRBJ2-2; D is possibly TRBD2 (5 bases). Germline values: CDR1 LGHDT, CDR2 YNNKEL (reference sequence). The V end was cut by 4 bases, the J end by 7 bases, with 10 bases between. The CDR3 has 13 residues.

The DNA of the CDR3 is TGTGCCAGCAGCCACCTAACTAGCGGGTACGAGCAGTACTTC. It is translated as CASSHLTSGYEQYF. The V call is TRBV4-2, the J call TRBJ2-7; 9 nucleotides agree with TRBD2. V gave up 3 bases and J gave up 4 bases; unmatched junction bases: 4. From germline, CDR1 is LGHNA and CDR2 YNFKEQ. The CDR3 is 14 residues long.

This clonotype has a handful of counts. The V gene is TRBV29-1, the J gene TRBJ1-1, with D uncertain. Germline V lookup: CDR1 SQVTM, CDR2 ANQGSEA. V lost 3 bases, J lost 3 bases, and 5 bases lay in between. The CDR3 consists of 11 residues. CDR3 loop: CSVDPYTEAFF. DNA for the CDR3: TGCAGCGTTGATCCCTACACTGAAGCTTTCTTT.

There are many counts of this clonotype. The chain employs TRBV28 and TRBJ2-1; 8 bases map to TRBD1. The CDR3 consists of 14 residues. CDR1 and CDR2 from the germline V gene are MDHEN and SYDVKM. Unmatched junction bases numbered 3, after V lost 0 bases and J lost 8 bases. CDR3 sequence (DNA): TGTGCCAGCAGTTTATGGCAGGGGGCTGATGAGCAGTTCTTC. It specifies CASSLWQGADEQFF.

This clonotype was detected many times. This sequence joins TRBV11-2 and TRBJ2-1, with D perhaps TRBD1 (6 bases). This CDR3 has 13 residues. The V and J ends lost 6 bases and 8 bases respectively, with 14 bases between them. Germline V lookup: CDR1 SGHAT, CDR2 FQNNGV. The CDR3 DNA reads TGTGCCAGCAGGTGGACAGCCCAGGATGAGCAGTTCTTC. Its protein is CASRWTAQDEQFF.

The chain couples TRBV28 to TRBJ2-7, with D unclear. Trimming took off 7 bases at V and 0 bases at J, with 7 bases between the two ends. CDR1 and CDR2 (germline): MDHEN, SYDVKM. The CDR3 consists of 12 residues. CDR3: CASKSPSYEQYF. The CDR3 nucleotides read TGTGCCAGCAAATCCCCCTCCTACGAGCAGTACTTC.

The chain employs TRBV2 and TRBJ2-7; a possible D gene is TRBD1 (5 bases). The CDR3 loop spans 14 amino acids. The germline CDR1 and CDR2 sequences are SNHLY and FYNNEI. V lost 10 bases, J lost 6 bases, and 22 bases lay in between. The CDR3 is CATQTDLLGGEQYF. CDR3 in DNA: TGTGCCACTCAGACAGACCTTTTAGGTGGCGAGCAGTACTTC.

The table lists this clonotype with a few counts. The V call is TRBV7-2, the J call TRBJ2-1, with 9 bases aligning to TRBD1. The ends lost 5 bases at V and 6 bases at J; junction bases unmatched: 8. The CDR3 runs 15 residues. The germline gives CDR1 SGHTA, CDR2 FQGNSA. This CDR3 reads CASSPGTGRINEQFF. Here the CDR3 DNA reads TGTGCCAGCAGCCCCGGGACAGGGAGGATCAATGAGCAGTTCTTC.

This clonotype was picked up a small number of times. The V call is TRBV5-1, the J call TRBJ2-2, with a weak D call TRBD2 (6 bases). This CDR3 comprises 14 residues. From germline, CDR1 is SGHRS and CDR2 YFSETQ. Trimming removed 0 bases from V and 4 bases from J, with 7 bases in between. CDR3 bases: TGCGCCAGCAGCTTGGTCGGGGGCACCGGGGAGCTGTTTTTT. Translated: CASSLVGGTGELFF.

This clonotype was recorded many times. V usage is TRBV12-3 or TRBV12-4 and J usage is TRBJ2-7; D remains unclear. The CDR3 consists of 13 residues. V lost 10 bases to trimming and J lost 5 bases, with 18 bases between them. DNA for the CDR3: TGTGCCACACGTGGACGGGCTAGTAACGAGCAGTACTTC. This translates into CATRGRASNEQYF.

At least ten counts were recorded for this clonotype. The chain couples TRBV28 to TRBJ2-3; D remains ambiguous. The CDR3 is 11 amino acids. Trimming took off 4 bases at V and 9 bases at J, with 8 bases between the two ends. Germline V gene sequence: CDR1 MDHEN, CDR2 SYDVKM. As DNA, the CDR3 is TGTGCCAGCAGTTCTCTCCTCACGCAGTATTTT. Translating gives CASSSLLTQYF. Combining the CDR3 with reference TRBV28 and TRBJ2-3 gives the whole variable domain DVKVTQSSRYLVKRTGEKVFLECVQDMDHENMFWYRQDPGLGLRLIYFSYDVKMKEKGDIPEGYSVSREKKERFSLILESASTNQTSMYLCASSSLLTQYFGPGTRLTVL.

V usage is TRBV3-1 and J usage is TRBJ2-1; 9 bases are shared with TRBD2. The V gene's germline CDR1 is LGHDT and CDR2 YNNKEL (reference sequence). The CDR3 runs 16 residues. The trim removed 2 bases at V and 10 bases at J, leaving 12 bases unmatched. CDR3 nucleotides: TGTGCCAGCAGCCAAAGTGACCTTTCTCTAGCGGGAGAGCAGTTCTTC. Translating it yields CASSQSDLSLAGEQFF.

This clonotype has ten or more counts. V and J are TRBV6-6 and TRBJ1-3; 10 bases map to TRBD1. J was trimmed by 0 bases and V by 2 bases; bases with no gene match: 1. The CDR3 spans 16 residues. Germline CDR1 is MNHNY and CDR2 is SVGAGI (reference sequence). CDR3 amino acids: CASSYDRGLSGNTIYF. For the CDR3, the DNA is TGTGCCAGCAGTTACGACAGGGGGCTCTCTGGAAACACCATATATTTT.